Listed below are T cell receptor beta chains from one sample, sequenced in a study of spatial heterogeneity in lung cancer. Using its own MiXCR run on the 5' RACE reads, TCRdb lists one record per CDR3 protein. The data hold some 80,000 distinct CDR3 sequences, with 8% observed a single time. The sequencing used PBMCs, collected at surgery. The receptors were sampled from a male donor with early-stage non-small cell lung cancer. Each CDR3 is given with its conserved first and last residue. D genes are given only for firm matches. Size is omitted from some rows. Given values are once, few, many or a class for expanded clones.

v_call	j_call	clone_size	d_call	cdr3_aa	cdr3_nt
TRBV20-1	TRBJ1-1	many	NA	CSARDAWNTEAFF	TGCAGTGCTAGGGACGCTTGGAACACTGAAGCTTTCTTT
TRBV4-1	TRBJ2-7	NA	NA	CASSQDRAGTEQYF	TGCGCCAGCAGCCAAGATCGGGCAGGGACCGAGCAGTACTTC
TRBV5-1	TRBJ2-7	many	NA	CASSLVEGEQYF	TGCGCCAGCAGCTTGGTGGAAGGCGAGCAGTACTTC
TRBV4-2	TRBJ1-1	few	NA	CASSNARGTMNTEAFF	TGTGCCAGCAGCAACGCCAGGGGAACCATGAACACTGAAGCTTTCTTT
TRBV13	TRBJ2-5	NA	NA	CASSLGRGFQETQYF	TGTGCCAGCAGCTTAGGCAGAGGTTTCCAAGAGACCCAGTACTTC
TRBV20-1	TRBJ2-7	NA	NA	CSASRVLQRGEQYF	TGCAGTGCTTCACGGGTCCTCCAAAGGGGCGAGCAGTACTTC
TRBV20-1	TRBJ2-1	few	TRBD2	CSARGLAYNEQFF	TGCAGTGCTAGGGGACTAGCCTACAATGAGCAGTTCTTC
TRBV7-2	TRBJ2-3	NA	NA	CASRFGYLTDTQYF	TGTGCCAGCAGATTTGGGTATTTAACAGATACGCAGTATTTT
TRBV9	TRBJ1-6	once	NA	CASSVGQENSPLHF	TGTGCCAGCAGCGTAGGACAGGAGAATTCACCCCTCCACTTT
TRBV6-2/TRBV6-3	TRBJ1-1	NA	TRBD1	CASSRMGQGRDTEAFF	TGTGCCAGCAGCAGAATGGGACAGGGAAGGGATACTGAAGCTTTCTTT
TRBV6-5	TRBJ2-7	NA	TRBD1	CASSYSGTGGYEQYF	TGTGCCAGCAGTTACTCTGGGACAGGGGGCTACGAGCAGTACTTC
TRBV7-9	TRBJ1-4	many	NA	CASSRFSGRGGEKLFF	TGTGCCAGCAGCCGATTTTCTGGCCGAGGCGGTGAAAAACTGTTTTTT
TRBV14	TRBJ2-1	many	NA	CASSYTKTNEQFF	TGTGCCAGCAGCTATACTAAGACCAATGAGCAGTTCTTC
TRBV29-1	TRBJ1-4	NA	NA	CSAGGGNEKLFF	TGCAGCGCGGGAGGGGGGAATGAAAAACTGTTTTTT
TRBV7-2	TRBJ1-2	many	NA	CASSLQAGANYGYTF	TGTGCCAGCAGCTTACAGGCCGGGGCCAACTATGGCTACACCTTC
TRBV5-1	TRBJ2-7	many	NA	CASSLANQGSSYEQYF	TGCGCCAGCAGCTTGGCCAACCAGGGGTCCTCCTACGAGCAGTACTTC
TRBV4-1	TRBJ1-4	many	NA	CASSQDRQASEKLFF	TGCGCCAGCAGCCAAGATCGCCAGGCAAGTGAAAAACTGTTTTTT
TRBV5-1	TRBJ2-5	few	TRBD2	CASTQSLAGETQYF	TGCGCCAGCACCCAATCTTTAGCGGGAGAGACCCAGTACTTC
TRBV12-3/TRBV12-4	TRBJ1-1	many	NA	CASSPRFLEGTLNTEAFF	TGTGCCAGCAGCCCTCGGTTCCTCGAGGGGACTTTGAACACTGAAGCTTTCTTT
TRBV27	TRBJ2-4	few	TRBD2	CASSPQGGKNIQYF	TGTGCCAGCAGTCCTCAGGGAGGGAAGAACATTCAGTACTTC